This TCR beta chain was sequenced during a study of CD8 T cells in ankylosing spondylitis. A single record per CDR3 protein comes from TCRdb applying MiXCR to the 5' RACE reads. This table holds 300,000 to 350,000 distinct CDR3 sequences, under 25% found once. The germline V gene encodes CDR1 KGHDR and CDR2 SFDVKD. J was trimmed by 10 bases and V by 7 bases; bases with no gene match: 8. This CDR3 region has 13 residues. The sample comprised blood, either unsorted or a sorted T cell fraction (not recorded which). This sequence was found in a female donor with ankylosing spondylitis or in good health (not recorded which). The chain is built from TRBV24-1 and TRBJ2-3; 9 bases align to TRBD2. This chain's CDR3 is CATRESAGGSQYF. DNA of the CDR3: TGTGCCACCAGAGAGTCAGCGGGAGGCTCGCAGTATTTT.